These 32 T cell receptor beta chains were all obtained from the same sample, sequenced in a study of T cells in Graves' hyperthyroidism and ophthalmopathy (dated by TCRdb to between 2018 and 2021). Libraries were made using multiplex PCR. Sequencing used an Illumina HiSeq 2000. Amplification of TCR beta CDR3 regions was carried out from RNA transcripts. A first-round RT-PCR of the TCR CDR3 used the HTBI primer set with the Qiagen OneStep RT-PCR kit. Starting from the raw public reads, TCRdb applied fastp trimming at Q25, assembled clones with MiXCR and retained in-frame beta chains. Under each unique CDR3 protein, matching rows form one entry showing the most common genes and DNA. Counted in this sample were over 250,000 distinct CDR3 sequences; 25% of them appeared once. Roughly a quarter of the sample is taken by the ten largest. The sequencing input was blood. These receptors were collected from a man aged 35 to 55 with Graves' hyperthyroidism that later progressed to Graves' ophthalmopathy.

This clonotype was seen many times. This chain uses TRBV15 with TRBJ2-7, with D unclear. The CDR3 has 12 amino acids. The V gene's germline CDR1 is LNHNV and CDR2 YYDKDF (reference sequence). V was cut by 1 base and J by 7 bases, with 8 bases left in between. In DNA, the CDR3 is TGTGCCACCAGCAGAGCTGGTCTGGAGCAGTACTTC. Amino acid sequence: CATSRAGLEQYF.

This clonotype was found many times. This rearrangement joins TRBV6-5 to TRBJ1-3; 8 positions agree with TRBD1. This CDR3 has 16 residues. CDR1 is MNHEY and CDR2 is SVGAGI in the germline V gene. V lost 7 bases to trimming and J lost 4 bases; unmatched junction nucleotides: 12. CDR3 bases: TGTGCCAGCACCCTTACTCCAGGGGGCACGGGAAACACCATATATTTT. Protein product: CASTLTPGGTGNTIYF.

This clonotype was seen ten or more times. This chain connects TRBV11-1 to TRBJ2-5; possible D gene TRBD1, 6 bases. From germline, CDR1 is SGHAT and CDR2 FQDESV (reference sequence). There are 14 residues in the CDR3. The V gene lost 6 bases and the J gene lost 1 base, with 12 bases spanning the gap. CDR3 region: CASSYGQIQETQYF. CDR3 sequence (DNA): TGTGCCAGCAGTTATGGACAGATCCAAGAGACCCAGTACTTC.

This clonotype was detected many times. This chain joins TRBV7-6 and TRBJ2-5; D ambiguous. The CDR3 contains 14 residues. Germline assignment: CDR1 SGHVS and CDR2 FNYEAQ. The V end lost 6 bases, the J end lost 2 bases, and 13 bases lay between the germline ends. The CDR3 sequence: CASSRQEMQETQYF. The CDR3 DNA reads as TGTGCCAGCAGTCGGCAGGAGATGCAAGAGACCCAGTACTTC. Complete variable domain (other parts from reference TRBV7-6 and TRBJ2-5): GAGVSQSPRYKVTKRGQDVALRCDPISGHVSLYWYRQALGQGPEFLTYFNYEAQQDKSGLPNDRFSAERPEGSISTLTIQRTEQRDSAMYRCASSRQEMQETQYFGPGTRLLVL.

The V gene is TRBV2, the J gene TRBJ1-1; D is uncertain. In germline, CDR1 is SNHLY, CDR2 FYNNEI. Trimming left V 8 bases short and J 6 bases short, with 19 bases between. This CDR3 region has 14 residues. Here the CDR3 reads CASDDPDPPPEAFF. For the CDR3, the DNA is TGTGCCAGCGATGACCCTGACCCACCTCCTGAAGCTTTCTTT.

V and J are TRBV15 and TRBJ2-7; 9 nucleotides agree with TRBD2. The CDR3 is 15 residues long. V was clipped by 3 bases and J by 4 bases; unmatched bases: 7. Looked up from germline, CDR1 is LNHNV and CDR2 is YYDKDF (reference sequence). The CDR3 is CATSSGTSWRYEQYF. The CDR3, as DNA: TGTGCCACCAGCAGCGGGACTAGCTGGCGGTACGAGCAGTACTTC. Supplemented by reference TRBV15 and TRBJ2-7, the full variable domain reads DAMVIQNPRYQVTQFGKPVTLSCSQTLNHNVMYWYQQKSSQAPKLLFHYYDKDFNNEADTPDNFQSRRPNTSFCFLDIRSPGLGDTAMYLCATSSGTSWRYEQYFGPGTRLTVT.

To note about this clonotype: The junction shows a germline mismatch at one end, possibly a read error. The chain links TRBV7-9 to TRBJ2-7; possible D gene TRBD1, 5 bases. Germline CDR1 SEHNR, CDR2 FQNEAQ (reference sequence). This CDR3 has 14 residues. As DNA, the CDR3 is TGTGCCAGCGGGGCTTGGGGCAGCAACTACGAACAGTACTTC. As protein: CASGAWGSNYEQYF. Together with reference TRBV7-9 and TRBJ2-7, the CDR3 gives the full variable domain: DTGVSQNPRHKITKRGQNVTFRCDPISEHNRLYWYRQTLGQGPEFLTYFQNEAQLEKSRLLSDRFSAERPKGSFSTLEIQRTEQGDSAMYLCASGAWGSNYEQYFGPGTRLTVT.

The table lists this clonotype with many counts. This chain joins TRBV19 and TRBJ1-2; D gene uncertain. The CDR3 covers 13 residues. Germline V gene lookup returns CDR1 LNHDA and CDR2 SQIVND (reference sequence). Trimming pared 3 bases from V and 4 bases from J, leaving 9 bases between. The CDR3 loop is CASSIYGSYGYTF. The CDR3 DNA reads TGTGCCAGTAGTATCTACGGTTCCTATGGCTACACCTTC.

The sample holds a few counts of this clonotype. V usage is TRBV6-1 and J usage is TRBJ1-2; 11 bases fit TRBD1. The J segment lost 4 bases and the V segment lost 8 bases, leaving 15 bases of the junction unmatched. CDR1 and CDR2 (germline): MNHNS, SASEGT. The CDR3 is made up of 17 amino acids. The CDR3 spells CASPEGTGQGAIYGYTF. In DNA form, the CDR3 reads TGTGCCAGCCCTGAAGGCACTGGACAGGGGGCAATCTATGGCTACACCTTC.

This clonotype was recorded many times. The chain combines TRBV5-1 with TRBJ2-2; maybe TRBD2 (5 bases). Germline V gene sequence: CDR1 SGHRS, CDR2 YFSETQ. This CDR3 region has 14 residues. The V and J ends lost 3 bases and 5 bases respectively, with 11 bases between them. Here the CDR3 DNA reads TGCGCCAGCAGCTCCAACACGGGGACCGGGGAGCTGTTTTTT. Translated, it gives CASSSNTGTGELFF.

The chain is built from TRBV20-1 and TRBJ2-5, with D hard to call. The length of the CDR3 is 13 residues. V was pared by 3 bases and J by 5 bases, with 13 bases between. The germline V gene has CDR1 DFQATT and CDR2 SNEGSKA (reference sequence). The CDR3 DNA sequence: TGCAGTGCTAGTTTTTCCAGGATCGAGACCCAGTACTTC. The encoded protein is CSASFSRIETQYF.

This clonotype was counted ten times or more. The rearrangement joins TRBV7-2 to TRBJ2-2; 8 bases fit TRBD1. CDR3 length equals 13 residues. The germline V gene encodes CDR1 SGHTA and CDR2 FQGNSA. Trimming took 6 bases from V and 5 from J; bases not matched to a gene: 2. Here the CDR3 reads CASRRQGTGELFF. The CDR3 nucleotides are TGTGCCAGCAGGCGACAGGGGACCGGGGAGCTGTTTTTT.

The rearrangement links TRBV27 to TRBJ2-2, with 7 bases lining up with TRBD2. This CDR3 has 15 amino acids. V was clipped by 4 bases and J by 5 bases; unmatched bases: 7. Germline-derived CDR1 and CDR2 are MNHEY and SMNVEV (reference sequence). The CDR3 is CASSSLAGTTGELFF. CDR3 nucleotide sequence: TGTGCCAGCAGTTCATTAGCGGGTACTACCGGGGAGCTGTTTTTT.

This clonotype was recorded many times. The chain is built from TRBV5-5 and TRBJ2-5; D gene unclear. Trimming removed 6 bases at V and 5 bases at J, with 11 bases between. Germline CDR1 and CDR2: SGHKS and YYEKEE (reference sequence). The CDR3 extends over 12 amino acids. The chain's CDR3 is CASIPQGETQYF. Written as DNA, the CDR3 is TGTGCCAGCATCCCGCAAGGGGAGACCCAGTACTTC.

This clonotype was counted ten times or more. The rearrangement uses TRBV20-1 and TRBJ1-1; 8 bases match TRBD1. This CDR3 has 16 residues. CDR1 is DFQATT and CDR2 is SNEGSKA in the germline V gene (reference sequence). The junction had 8 bases not matched to a gene; V was cut back by 1 base and J by 1 base. The CDR3 DNA reads as TGCAGTGCTAGAGGGGACAGGACCAGGCCGAACACTGAAGCTTTCTTT. Protein sequence: CSARGDRTRPNTEAFF.

This clonotype was seen only a few times. This chain links TRBV10-2 with TRBJ2-1; no definite D call. This CDR3 contains 11 residues. The germline CDR1 and CDR2 sequences are WSHSY and SAAADI. Trimming shortened V by 7 bases and J by 7 bases, and 8 bases separated the two germline ends. The CDR3 protein is CASTHGNEQFF. The CDR3 coding sequence is TGCGCCAGCACTCACGGTAATGAGCAGTTCTTC.

In its sample, this clonotype was seen many times. The gene calls are TRBV5-6 and TRBJ1-1, with TRBD1 matching 7 bases. This CDR3 region has 14 residues. J gave up 3 bases and V 4 bases, and 6 bases lay outside the gene matches. Germline V CDR1 and CDR2: SGHDT, YYEEEE. The CDR3 loop is CASSRGLWYTEAFF. In nucleotides, the CDR3 is TGTGCCAGCAGCAGGGGGCTTTGGTACACTGAAGCTTTCTTT.

Many counts were recorded for this clonotype. The rearrangement joins TRBV28 to TRBJ2-7; D unresolved. In germline, CDR1 is MDHEN, CDR2 SYDVKM. This CDR3 is 11 amino acids long. Trimming took 3 bases from V and 7 from J, leaving 7 bases between them. The DNA of the CDR3 is TGTGCCAGCAGTTTTTTGGGTGAGCAGTACTTC. It specifies CASSFLGEQYF.

This clonotype was observed many times. The CDR3 region has the DNA TGCAGTGCTTCGACTAGCGGCTCAGACATTCAGTACTTC. It is translated as CSASTSGSDIQYF. The chain is built from TRBV20-1 and TRBJ2-4, with TRBD2 identical over 9 bases. Germline V gives CDR1 DFQATT, CDR2 SNEGSKA (reference sequence). The CDR3 is 13 residues long. V lost 5 bases and J lost 8; bases outside the gene matches: 7.

This clonotype came up many times. The gene calls are TRBV12-3 or TRBV12-4 and TRBJ1-5; maybe TRBD1 (5 bases). The germline V and J ends were trimmed by 6 bases and 3 bases, with 12 bases remaining between them. The CDR3 spans 14 residues. Here the CDR3 DNA reads TGTGCCAGCAGCAACCAGGGCAACAATCAGCCCCAGCATTTT. Translating gives CASSNQGNNQPQHF.

This clonotype was recorded only once. V gene TRBV7-2 combines with J gene TRBJ1-1; D not certain. The CDR3 totals 14 residues. The V gene's germline CDR1 is SGHTA and CDR2 FQGNSA. The V end lost 6 bases, the J end lost 4 bases, and 15 bases lay between the germline ends. CDR3 nucleotide sequence: TGTGCCAGCAGGATAAGGGAAGTTGGCACTGAAGCTTTCTTT. It encodes CASRIREVGTEAFF. Supplemented by reference TRBV7-2 and TRBJ1-1, the full variable domain reads GAGVSQSPSNKVTEKGKDVELRCDPISGHTALYWYRQSLGQGLEFLIYFQGNSAPDKSGLPSDRFSAERTGGSVSTLTIQRTQQEDSAVYLCASRIREVGTEAFFGQGTRLTVV.

This clonotype was observed at least ten times. The V gene is TRBV13, the J gene TRBJ1-1; a weak D match, TRBD1 (6 bases). Trimming shortened V by 5 bases and J by 1 base, and 11 bases separated the two germline ends. This CDR3 is built from 14 residues. Germline CDR1 reads PRHDT; CDR2 reads FYEKMQ (reference sequence). CDR3 coding DNA: TGTGCCAGCAGCCCGTCGGACAGGAACACTGAAGCTTTCTTT. It translates to CASSPSDRNTEAFF.

This clonotype appeared many times. The chain uses TRBV9 and TRBJ2-7; D remains unclear. This CDR3 is built from 13 residues. The V end was cut by 0 bases, the J end by 7 bases, with 11 bases between. Germline V gives CDR1 SGDLS, CDR2 YYNGEE. The CDR3 bases are TGTGCCAGCAGCGTAGGGCAACGCAAAGAGCAGTACTTC. This translates into CASSVGQRKEQYF. Looking up the rest from reference TRBV9 and TRBJ2-7 gives the full variable domain: DSGVTQTPKHLITATGQRVTLRCSPRSGDLSVYWYQQSLDQGLQFLIQYYNGEERAKGNILERFSAQQFPDLHSELNLSSLELGDSALYFCASSVGQRKEQYFGPGTRLTVT.

This clonotype was seen many times. The chain has TRBV5-1 and TRBJ1-1, with D unclear. V gave up 3 bases and J gave up 2 bases, with 11 bases separating them. Germline V lookup: CDR1 SGHRS, CDR2 YFSETQ. The CDR3 runs to 14 residues. DNA for the CDR3: TGCGCCAGCAGCTCCCAGAGTCGTAACACTGAAGCTTTCTTT. Its protein is CASSSQSRNTEAFF.

This rearrangement joins TRBV24-1 to TRBJ2-5, with 9 bases aligning to TRBD2. CDR1 and CDR2 (germline): KGHDR, SFDVKD. This CDR3 region has 17 residues. J was trimmed by 3 bases and V by 0 bases; bases with no gene match: 7. The DNA of the CDR3 is TGTGCCACCAGTGATTTGCACGAGCGGGGGGAAAAAGAGACCCAGTACTTC. Amino acid sequence: CATSDLHERGEKETQYF.

This clonotype has at least ten counts. The CDR3 is CAWSGSPMGNQPQHF. The DNA for the CDR3 is TGTGCCTGGAGTGGGTCCCCCATGGGCAATCAGCCCCAGCATTTT. The chain joins TRBV30 to TRBJ1-5; unclear D gene. The germline CDR1 and CDR2 sequences are GTSNPN and SVGIG (reference sequence). The V end was cut by 1 base, the J end by 2 bases, with 12 bases between. This CDR3 has 15 residues.

This clonotype was seen many times. This sequence joins TRBV2 and TRBJ2-5, with 7 bases identical to TRBD1. Germline-derived CDR1 and CDR2 are SNHLY and FYNNEI. This CDR3 has 13 amino acids. Losses at the gene ends were 10 bases for V and 5 bases for J; bases not matched to a gene: 10. The CDR3 coding sequence is TGTGCCAAAAAGGGACAGTTCCGTGAGACCCAGTACTTC. It codes for CAKKGQFRETQYF.

The chain links TRBV28 to TRBJ2-7; TRBD1 matches 9 bases. This CDR3 contains 16 residues. Trimming at V came to 5 bases and at J to 1 base, leaving 9 bases not matched to a gene. The germline V gene has CDR1 MDHEN and CDR2 SYDVKM. CDR3 region: CASSPSPGTGSYEQYF. The CDR3 DNA sequence: TGTGCCAGCAGTCCATCTCCCGGGACAGGGTCCTACGAGCAGTACTTC.

There are many counts of this clonotype. The V call is TRBV19, the J call TRBJ1-1, with D possibly being TRBD1 (6 bases). Trimming removed 9 bases from V and 4 bases from J, with 18 bases in between. CDR1 and CDR2 (germline): LNHDA, SQIVND (reference sequence). This CDR3 has 14 amino acids. CDR3 sequence (DNA): TGTGCCAGCAGAATTCGACAGGCCAGCACTGAAGCTTTCTTT. Translating gives CASRIRQASTEAFF.

This clonotype was counted many times. This chain uses TRBV29-1 with TRBJ2-7, with D maybe TRBD1 (6 bases). This CDR3 spans 14 amino acids. The V end lost 7 bases, the J end lost 1 base, and 17 bases lay between the germline ends. Germline V gene sequence: CDR1 SQVTM, CDR2 ANQGSEA. CDR3 amino acids: CSARDKRDSYEQYF. DNA of the CDR3: TGCAGCGCAAGGGACAAGAGAGATTCCTACGAGCAGTACTTC.

This clonotype occurred many times. This sequence joins TRBV4-1 and TRBJ1-3; possible D gene TRBD1, 5 bases. The CDR3 runs 14 residues. The germline V gene has CDR1 MGHRA and CDR2 YSYEKL. The V end was cut by 6 bases, the J end by 0 bases, with 9 bases between. The CDR3 reads CASSSGHSGNTIYF. In DNA form, the CDR3 reads TGCGCCAGCAGTTCAGGGCACTCTGGAAACACCATATATTTT.

The rearrangement uses TRBV6-1 and TRBJ1-1; no firm D call. With 4 bases removed from V and 1 base from J, the gap between germline ends came to 7 bases. CDR1 is MNHNS, CDR2 SASEGT, per germline. The CDR3 consists of 13 residues. This CDR3 is CASSAAGNTEAFF. DNA of the CDR3: TGTGCCAGCAGTGCAGCAGGGAACACTGAAGCTTTCTTT.